Below are 5 T cell receptor beta chains sequenced from a single sample in a study of blood T cell dynamics during melanoma immunotherapy (dated by TCRdb to about 2020). What the time point label conveys for this sample: pre-treatment baseline. Library method: the immunoSEQ multiplex PCR assay. This immuneACCESS table, as held by TCRdb, lists in-frame sequences with V and J called but not all clones. Of the missing ones, under half trace to an unresolved V gene in checked studies; the others have no known cause. The table for this sample lists approximately 12,000 clones; roughly 91% of them were counted only once. Of the sample, over 3% is held by the ten largest clones. The source was blood, collected from a patient treated with checkpoint blockade. These receptor sequences come from a human donor with melanoma.

This clone was counted a single time. The chain uses TRBV6-4 and TRBJ1-2; TRBD1 is a possible D gene (5 bases). Germline V gene lookup returns CDR1 MRHNA and CDR2 SNTAGT. This CDR3 region has 15 residues. The V and J ends lost 5 bases and 6 bases respectively, with 19 bases between them. CDR3 bases: TGTGCCAGCAGTTACGGCGGGGCAGAACGGGATGGCTACACCTTC. It is translated as CASSYGGAERDGYTF.

The rearrangement joins TRBV11-2 to TRBJ2-7, with 14 bases identical to TRBD2. The CDR3 runs 15 residues. Germline CDR1 reads SGHAT; CDR2 reads FQNNGV. Trimming cost V 5 bases and J 6 bases; bases outside gene matches: 6. CDR3 DNA: TGTGCCAGCAGCCAAGAGACTAGCGGGAGGGCCGAGCAGTACTTC. Its protein product is CASSQETSGRAEQYF. Using reference TRBV11-2 and TRBJ2-7 for the parts outside the CDR3, the full variable domain is EAGVAQSPRYKIIEKRQSVAFWCNPISGHATLYWYQQILGQGPKLLIQFQNNGVVDDSQLPKDRFSAERLKGVDSTLKIQPAKLEDSAVYLCASSQETSGRAEQYFGPGTRLTVT.

This clone was recorded once. The V gene is TRBV19, the J gene TRBJ2-7; no firm D call. V was trimmed by 7 bases and J by 5 bases, leaving 12 bases between them. From germline, CDR1 is LNHDA and CDR2 SQIVND (reference sequence). This CDR3 has 12 amino acids. CDR3 in DNA: TGTGCCAGTATAATCGGTAACCACGAGCAGTACTTC. Amino acid sequence: CASIIGNHEQYF.

The chain joins TRBV5-1 to TRBJ2-5; 8 bases fit TRBD2. Germline lookup yields CDR1 SGHRS and CDR2 YFSETQ. The trim removed 0 bases at V and 1 base at J, leaving 5 bases unmatched. The CDR3 runs to 16 residues. In DNA form, the CDR3 reads TGCGCCAGCAGCTTGGGACTTGCGGGAGGCCAAGAGACCCAGTACTTC. Protein sequence: CASSLGLAGGQETQYF.

The J gene is TRBJ2-7, the V gene TRBV14; D call uncertain. Germline values: CDR1 SGHDN, CDR2 FVKESK. The germline V and J ends were trimmed by 2 bases and 3 bases, with 11 bases remaining between them. This CDR3 is 14 amino acids long. CDR3 bases: TGTGCCAGCAGCCAAATAACAGATCGCTACGAGCAGTACTTC. Its translation is CASSQITDRYEQYF.